The T cell receptor beta chain under discussion was sequenced for a study of cytomegalovirus exposure and HLA in healthy donors. Study-wide results and limits: Later on, an analysis showed TCR association rates differing by HLA locus, with DRB1 the most and HLA-C the fewest.

Comments on this clone: Its antigen is currently unknown.

CDR3 size: 15 residues. Trimming removed 6 bases from V and 0 bases from J, with 12 bases in between. The germline CDR1 and CDR2 sequences are LNHDA and SQIVND (reference sequence). Primers for the PCR totalled 60 Vbeta and 13 Jbeta. The assay was immunoSEQ multiplex PCR, and TCRdb's table has in-frame clones only and misses some. The sample yields about 98,000 clones, around 83% seen once. The clonotype originates from a female donor in good health and CMV-seropositive. The chain uses TRBV19 and TRBJ1-5; a weak D match, TRBD1 (5 bases). The sample taken for sequencing was PBMCs. The DNA for the CDR3 is TGTGCCAGTAGGCGGGGGGGGACTAGCAATCAGCCCCAGCATTTT. It is translated as CASRRGGTSNQPQHF.